This T cell receptor (beta chain) stems from a study of OX40 agonist ivuxolimab in advanced cancers. Whole-study context: The dose-escalation group included hepatocellular carcinoma, melanoma, renal cell carcinoma and head and neck cancer.

Looked up from germline, CDR1 is SEHNR and CDR2 is FQNEAQ (reference sequence). This CDR3 has 15 amino acids. V lost 4 bases to trimming and J lost 6 bases, with 18 bases between them. Findings and limits, study-wide: Mean expanded clone counts were higher in CD8+ than CD4+ T cells.

Excluded were patients having autoimmune disease history or systemic immunosuppression. Note on this clone: Its target is not known.

Assay used: immunoSEQ multiplex PCR; TCRdb lists only in-frame clones, some missing. The data hold tens of thousands of clones, with approximately 91% observed a single time. The source material was CD4+ or CD8+ T cells sorted from blood, sampled in a trial of the OX40 agonist ivuxolimab. V and J are TRBV7-9 and TRBJ1-1; tentative D call: TRBD1 (5 bases). The sequence was obtained from an adult with an advanced solid tumor such as melanoma, head and neck, liver or kidney cancer. The CDR3 DNA reads TGTGCCAGCAGCTCAGTAACCGAACTGGGACCTGAAGCTTTCTTT. Protein product: CASSSVTELGPEAFF.